This T cell receptor (beta chain) stems from a study of blood T cell repertoires in COVID-19 (dated by TCRdb to 2018 to 2021). Turning to the overall study: The collaborator samples originated in the United States, Italy and Spain and spanned the acute and convalescent phases of COVID-19. The material from the prospective study consisted of cDNA or gDNA derived from T cells, B-cell-depleted T cells, or PBMCs. Subjects who had been exposed to COVID-19, were actively infected with it, or had recovered from it provided the deeply sampled blood TCRbeta repertoires that made up the dataset. A freely available public database, intended as a resource for researchers studying the immune response to SARS-CoV-2, is where the repertoires were released. Samples were obtained from the ongoing ImmuneRACE study (first 160 participants) and from roughly 1,300 subjects provided by 6 global collaborators. The sample metadata nearly always contained a de-identified subject ID, COVID-19 status, age in years and sex. Where HLA class I and class II types were available, the types were taken from metadata supplied by the sample provider, not from assay-based typing. Study-wide conclusions, independent of this receptor: How much clinical and demographic metadata was included differed by source and by participant, and the metadata was provided uncurated.

Including cysteine and phenylalanine, the CDR3 has 13 amino acids. Only the CDR3 portion is preserved as DNA: 39 bases, with reading frame beginning at the first base. V is cut by 3 bases and J by 2 bases, and the space between the germline ends is 6 bases. The germline V gene encodes CDR1 SGHTS and CDR2 YDEGEE. Whole blood was collected in K2EDTA tubes by collaborating institutions according to the institutions' own protocols. Collaborator samples were shipped for TCRbeta analysis as frozen whole blood, isolated PBMCs, or DNA extracted from either sample type. Of note for this clone: This receptor's antigen is unknown. One base away there is no much larger clone; base qualities are not given.

The immunoSEQ Assay, a bias-controlled multiplex PCR, was used to amplify TCRbeta CDR3 regions from genomic DNA. The original methods were these. The number of nucleated cells in each sample was estimated by amplification of reference gene primers within the assay. To quantify the absolute abundance of each unique TCRbeta CDR3 rearrangement, sequence reads were collapsed and filtered. For each sample, productive Simpson clonality was calculated as the square root of Simpson's diversity index across productive rearrangements. TCRdb retrieved this table from immuneACCESS and kept in-frame rearrangements only. Not all clones are present; in checked studies, unresolved V genes account for under half, and no reason is known for the remainder. Clone size and the V and J calls come from that table; the DNA yielded D and trimming. The sample contains around 150,000 clones, over 80% of them found a single time. Together, the top ten hold 4.5% to 5.5% of the sample.

Recombination connected TRBV5-8 to TRBJ2-1; a weak D assignment points to TRBD1 (6 bases agree). Sequencing was performed on peripheral blood. The sequence derives from a woman in her fifties or sixties with acute or convalescent COVID-19. CDR3 reads: CASSWTAYNEQFF. The nucleotide sequence is TGTGCCAGCAGCTGGACAGCCTACAATGAGCAGTTCTTC.